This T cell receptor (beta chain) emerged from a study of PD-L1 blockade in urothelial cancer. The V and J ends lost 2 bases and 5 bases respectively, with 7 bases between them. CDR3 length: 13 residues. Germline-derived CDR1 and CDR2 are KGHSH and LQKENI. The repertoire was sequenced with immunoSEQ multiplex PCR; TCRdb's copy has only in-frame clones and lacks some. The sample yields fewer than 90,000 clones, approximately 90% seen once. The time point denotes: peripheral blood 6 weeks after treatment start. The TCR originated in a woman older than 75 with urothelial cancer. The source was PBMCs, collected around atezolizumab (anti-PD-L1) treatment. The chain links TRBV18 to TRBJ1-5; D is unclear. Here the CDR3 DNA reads TGTGCCAGCTCACCAACTCGGGATCAGCCCCAGCATTTT. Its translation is CASSPTRDQPQHF.